Each of the 16 T cell receptor beta chains below was sequenced from the same sample in a study of T-cell reconstitution after alpha-beta-depleted transplantation in children. Using unique molecular identifiers, the investigators prepared the TCRbeta library. TCRdb itself ran the PCR reads through MiXCR, one entry per CDR3 protein. This sample carries 480,000 or so distinct CDR3 sequences, more than 9% of them seen once, and the ten largest clones take 2% to 2.5%. Sequenced here: PBMCs, sampled before TCRalphabeta/CD19-depleted stem cell transplant. Receptors were obtained from a child aged 2 to 15 with inherited bone marrow failure, due to receive a stem cell transplant.

V is TRBV9 and J is TRBJ2-7; 9 bases align to TRBD1. The CDR3 length is 16 residues. V lost 0 bases to trimming and J lost 3 bases; unmatched junction nucleotides: 7. Germline loops: CDR1 SGDLS, CDR2 YYNGEE. Here the CDR3 DNA reads TGTGCCAGCAGCGTAGGACCCTCGGGACAGGGCTACGAGCAGTACTTC. It yields the protein CASSVGPSGQGYEQYF.

This clonotype appeared many times. The germline gene is not matched at one end of the junction; a read error may be the cause. The rearrangement uses TRBV7-9 and TRBJ2-6, with D hard to call. Germline loops: CDR1 SEHNR, CDR2 FQNEAQ (reference sequence). The CDR3 consists of 14 residues. CDR3 amino acids: CASILGPGANVLTF. The DNA of the CDR3 is TGTGCCAGCATCTTAGGACCTGGGGCCAACGTCCTGACTTTC.

As regards this clonotype: A read error may explain this, as a much larger clone is one base away. The CDR3 DNA is TGTGCCTGGAGCGTATCGGTCGTTAGCTCTGGAAACACCATACATTTT. It yields the protein CAWSVSVVSSGNTIHF. The chain joins TRBV30 to TRBJ1-3; D remains ambiguous. Germline CDR1 GTSNPN, CDR2 SVGIG (reference sequence). The CDR3 length is 16 residues.

The rearrangement joins TRBV12-3 or TRBV12-4 to TRBJ2-2, with D perhaps assigned TRBD1 or TRBD2 (7 bases each). CDR3 length: 15 residues. V was pared by 6 bases and J by 2 bases, with 13 bases between. The CDR3 DNA reads as TGTGCCAGCAGGGGGACAGCGGGAAACACCGGGGAGCTGTTTTTT. Protein product: CASRGTAGNTGELFF.

This clonotype was detected many times. The J gene is TRBJ2-4, the V gene TRBV2; 14 nucleotides align to TRBD2. CDR1 is SNHLY and CDR2 is FYNNEI in the germline V gene. The CDR3 extends over 17 amino acids. V lost 6 bases to trimming and J lost 4 bases; unmatched junction nucleotides: 8. The CDR3 region is CASSIEGLAGGKNIQYF. The CDR3 region has the DNA TGTGCCAGCAGCATAGAAGGACTAGCGGGAGGAAAAAACATTCAGTACTTC.

The chain combines TRBV20-1 with TRBJ1-2; D is uncertain. Germline values: CDR1 DFQATT, CDR2 SNEGSKA (reference sequence). Trimming left V 2 bases short and J 8 bases short, with 9 bases between. The CDR3 spans 11 residues. In DNA form, the CDR3 reads TGCAGTGCTAGACCACTCGCGGGCTACACCTTC. Its protein is CSARPLAGYTF.

This clonotype showed up just a few times. The chain combines TRBV27 with TRBJ2-7; 7 nucleotides line up with TRBD2. Germline CDR1 is MNHEY and CDR2 is SMNVEV (reference sequence). The CDR3 extends over 14 amino acids. Losses at the gene ends were 2 bases for V and 5 bases for J; bases not matched to a gene: 6. CDR3 sequence (DNA): TGTGCCAGCAGTTTACGGGGGGAGGTGAACGAGCAGTACTTC. This sequence encodes CASSLRGEVNEQYF.

The chain has TRBV11-2 and TRBJ1-1; D is undetermined. The CDR3 is 13 residues long. Trimming removed 1 base at V and 8 bases at J, with 11 bases between. Germline V lookup: CDR1 SGHAT, CDR2 FQNNGV. The CDR3 bases are TGTGCCAGCAGCTTAGGTCCAGCTTTGGAAGCTTTCTTT. It encodes CASSLGPALEAFF.

In its sample, this clonotype was seen many times. This sequence joins TRBV5-5 and TRBJ2-7, with 11 bases lining up with TRBD2. The CDR3 totals 17 residues. V dropped 4 bases and J dropped 4; count of bases not matched to a gene: 13. The V gene's germline CDR1 is SGHKS and CDR2 YYEKEE (reference sequence). The CDR3 sequence: CASSPGLAGGPYYEQYF. CDR3 nucleotide sequence: TGTGCCAGCAGCCCCGGGCTAGCGGGAGGACCCTATTACGAGCAGTACTTC. Together with reference TRBV5-5 and TRBJ2-7, the CDR3 gives the full variable domain: DAGVTQSPTHLIKTRGQQVTLRCSPISGHKSVSWYQQVLGQGPQFIFQYYEKEERGRGNFPDRFSARQFPNYSSELNVNALLLGDSALYLCASSPGLAGGPYYEQYFGPGTRLTVT.

This clonotype was observed at least ten times. The gene calls are TRBV4-3 and TRBJ2-7; 12 positions match TRBD2. Trimming cost V 1 base and J 3 bases; bases outside gene matches: 1. This CDR3 region has 15 residues. Germline V gene lookup returns CDR1 LGHNA and CDR2 YSLEER. The CDR3 region is CASSQGTSGIYEQYF. In DNA form, the CDR3 reads TGCGCCAGCAGCCAAGGGACTAGCGGGATCTACGAGCAGTACTTC.

In its sample, this clonotype was seen many times. The genes are TRBV4-3 and TRBJ1-5; no firm D call. This CDR3 comprises 15 residues. The V end was cut by 0 bases, the J end by 3 bases, with 9 bases between. CDR1 and CDR2 from the germline V gene are LGHNA and YSLEER. In DNA, the CDR3 is TGCGCCAGCAGCCAAGAATATAATTTCAATCAGCCCCAGCATTTT. Its translation is CASSQEYNFNQPQHF.

The V gene is TRBV12-3 or TRBV12-4, the J gene TRBJ2-7; either TRBD1 or TRBD2 may fit D (6 bases each). V was shortened by 7 bases and J by 6 bases, with 16 bases between the two germline ends. The CDR3 runs to 13 residues. The CDR3 DNA follows: TGTGCCAGCACTTTTAGGGAGGACAGCGAGCAGTACTTC. Amino acid sequence: CASTFREDSEQYF.

This clonotype was recorded at least ten times. This chain joins TRBV6-1 and TRBJ2-7; tentatively, D is TRBD1 (6 bases). This CDR3 is 15 amino acids long. V was trimmed by 6 bases and J by 2 bases, leaving 17 bases between them. The germline V gene has CDR1 MNHNS and CDR2 SASEGT. The CDR3 coding sequence is TGTGCCAGCAGCGACCCCGGGACACCTCCCTACGAGCAGTACTTC. It is translated as CASSDPGTPPYEQYF.

This clonotype came up many times. This rearrangement joins TRBV7-9 to TRBJ2-7; perhaps TRBD1 as D (6 bases). Germline CDR1 and CDR2: SEHNR and FQNEAQ (reference sequence). Trimming took 2 bases from V and 0 from J, leaving 11 bases between them. The CDR3 extends over 15 amino acids. CDR3: CASSLSQGSSYEQYF. CDR3 in DNA: TGTGCCAGCAGCTTATCCCAGGGGAGCTCCTACGAGCAGTACTTC.

There are many counts of this clonotype. The chain carries TRBV27 and TRBJ2-7; TRBD2 might be the D (5 bases). Per germline, CDR1 MNHEY and CDR2 SMNVEV (reference sequence). Trimming took off 3 bases at V and 5 bases at J, with 11 bases between the two ends. The CDR3 extends over 13 amino acids. The DNA of the CDR3 is TGTGCCAGCAGTTTCGGGGTGATAAACGAGCAGTACTTC. Encoded protein: CASSFGVINEQYF.

This clonotype was recorded many times. The CDR3 protein is CASRFDSWTYNEQFF. In nucleotides, the CDR3 is TGTGCCAGCAGGTTCGACAGTTGGACCTACAATGAGCAGTTCTTC. The chain has TRBV6-1 and TRBJ2-1; possible D gene TRBD1, 5 bases. There are 15 residues in the CDR3. Looked up from germline, CDR1 is MNHNS and CDR2 is SASEGT. V dropped 6 bases and J dropped 2 bases, with 14 bases sitting between them.